This T cell receptor beta chain originates from a study of T cell responses to AZD1222 COVID-19 vaccine. Assay used: immunoSEQ multiplex PCR; TCRdb lists only in-frame clones, some missing. The table lists 80,000 or so clones, around nine tenths of them singletons. Germline V gene lookup returns CDR1 LGHNA and CDR2 YSLEER. There are 16 residues in the CDR3. The trim removed 0 bases at V and 4 bases at J, leaving 2 bases unmatched. The V and J genes are TRBV4-3 and TRBJ2-1, with 11 positions matching TRBD1. The material sequenced was peripheral blood, taken on day 0 of AZD1222 vaccination. This TCR derives from an adult in good health. The DNA of the CDR3 is TGCGCCAGCAGCCAAGACGGGACAGGGGGATACAATGAGCAGTTCTTC. Its protein product is CASSQDGTGGYNEQFF.